This T cell receptor beta chain was sequenced during a study of cytomegalovirus exposure and HLA in healthy donors. This clone was observed a handful of times. Its antigen is currently unknown. The study, taken as a whole, reports: Common viral pathogens seemed to be connected with several of the most significant clusters, according to a later analysis. Certain indistinguishable V segments, among them TRBV6-2 and TRBV6-3, were excluded.

There are 12 residues in the CDR3. After removal of 8 bases from V and 5 bases from J, the junction contained 5 bases not matched to a gene. The germline gives CDR1 MNHEY, CDR2 SMNVEV (reference sequence). In the PCR, 60 Vbeta and 13 Jbeta primers were used. Sequencing was performed with immunoSEQ multiplex PCR; in TCRdb, only in-frame clones are kept and a portion is missing. The sample holds just over 150,000 clones, about three quarters seen once. The chain recombines TRBV27 with TRBJ2-5, with TRBD1 matching 7 bases. This clonotype was obtained from a woman in her 40s in good health and CMV-seronegative. What was sequenced was PBMCs. This CDR3 is CASYDRAETQYF. DNA for the CDR3: TGTGCCAGCTACGACAGGGCTGAGACCCAGTACTTC.